Below, one T cell receptor beta chain is given with its context. The antigen remains unidentified. The germline V gene has CDR1 LNHDA and CDR2 SQIVND (reference sequence). V was pared by 3 bases and J by 8 bases, with 6 bases of the junction left unmatched. This CDR3 is 14 amino acids long. This record comes from a study of T-cell reconstitution after alpha-beta-depleted transplantation in children. Study-wide points: Some patients' high day-60 TCRbeta diversity was attributed to recipient cells surviving conditioning. T-cell counts and diversity at one year post-transplant came mainly from newly produced T cells. Expanded graft clones numbering several hundred reportedly gave rise to alpha-beta T cells about two months after transplant.

Unique molecular identifiers were used to barcode this TCRbeta library. MiXCR was run by TCRdb on the PCR reads, yielding one entry per CDR3 protein. This table has approximately 430,000 distinct CDR3 sequences, 15% to 20% appearing once. The sequence derives from a boy under two years old who had a stem cell transplant for Wiskott-Aldrich syndrome, so the T cells may come from the graft donor. The rearrangement links TRBV19 to TRBJ2-2; 7 bases align to TRBD1. Sequenced here: PBMCs, mostly from graft donor cells, sampled 360 days after TCRalphabeta/CD19-depleted stem cell transplant. The CDR3 DNA sequence: TGTGCCAGTAGTATGACAGGGACATCGGGGGAGCTGTTTTTT. This translates into CASSMTGTSGELFF.